What follows is one T cell receptor (beta chain) and its context. TCRdb independently ran MiXCR on the 5' RACE reads; one entry per CDR3 protein. The sample holds about 320,000 distinct CDR3 sequences, about 4.5% seen once. There are 12 residues in the CDR3. V lost 8 bases, J lost 4 bases, and 11 bases lay in between. From germline, CDR1 is MDHEN and CDR2 SYDVKM. This specimen belongs to a study of T cells after yellow fever vaccination. This sequence joins TRBV28 and TRBJ1-1; D is uncertain. The sequence derives from a young man who received the YFV17D yellow fever vaccine. The sample in question was PBMCs, obtained 15 days after the yellow fever booster vaccination. The DNA for the CDR3 is TGTGCCAGCCGCATAGGGAGCACTGAAGCTTTCTTT. Amino acid sequence: CASRIGSTEAFF.